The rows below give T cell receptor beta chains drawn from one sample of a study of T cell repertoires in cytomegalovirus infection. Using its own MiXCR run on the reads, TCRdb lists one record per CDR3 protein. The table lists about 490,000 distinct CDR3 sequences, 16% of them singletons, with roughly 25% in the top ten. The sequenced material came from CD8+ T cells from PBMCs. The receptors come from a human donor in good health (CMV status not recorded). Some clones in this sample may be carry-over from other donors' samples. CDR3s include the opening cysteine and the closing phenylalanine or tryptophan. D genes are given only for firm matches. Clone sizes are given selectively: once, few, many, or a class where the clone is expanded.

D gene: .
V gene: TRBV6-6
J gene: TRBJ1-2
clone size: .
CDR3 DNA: TGTGCCAGCGAACGGCTTAACACCTTC
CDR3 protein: CASERLNTF

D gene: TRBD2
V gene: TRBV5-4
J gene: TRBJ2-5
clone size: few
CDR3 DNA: TGTGCCAGCAGCTTGCGGCGGGAGATCCAAGAGACCCAGTACTTC
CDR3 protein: CASSLRREIQETQYF

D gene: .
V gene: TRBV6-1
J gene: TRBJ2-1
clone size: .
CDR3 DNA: TGTGCCAGCATCCCCAGGGGTTACAACAATGAGCAGTTCTTC
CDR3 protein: CASIPRGYNNEQFF

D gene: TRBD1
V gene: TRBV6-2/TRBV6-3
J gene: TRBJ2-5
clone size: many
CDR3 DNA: TGTGCCAGCAAACCAAAGGGGCCGGGACAGCTATCGTCTGGGGAGACCCAGTACTTC
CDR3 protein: CASKPKGPGQLSSGETQYF

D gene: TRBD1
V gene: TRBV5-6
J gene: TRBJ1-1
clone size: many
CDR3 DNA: TGTGCCAGCAGCTTTGGACAGGGATTAATGGGGAAGACTGAAGCTTTCTTT
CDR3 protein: CASSFGQGLMGKTEAFF

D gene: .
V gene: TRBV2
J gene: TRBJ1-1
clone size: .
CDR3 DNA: TGTGCCAGCAGTGAAGGGCCGGCGAACACTGAAGCTTTCTTT
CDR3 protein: CASSEGPANTEAFF

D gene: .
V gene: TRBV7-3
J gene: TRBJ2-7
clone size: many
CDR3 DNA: TGTGCCAGCAGCTTGGAGCGGTACTACGAGCAGTACTTC
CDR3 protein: CASSLERYYEQYF

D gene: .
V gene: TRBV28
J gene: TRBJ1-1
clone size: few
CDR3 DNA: TGTGCCAGCAGTTCTCACCCGGGGCTCAAGAACACTGAAGCTTTCTTT
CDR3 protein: CASSSHPGLKNTEAFF

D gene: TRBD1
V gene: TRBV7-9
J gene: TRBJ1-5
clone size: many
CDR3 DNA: TGTGCCAGCAGTTACAGGGGCGGTCAGCCCCAGCATTTT
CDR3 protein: CASSYRGGQPQHF

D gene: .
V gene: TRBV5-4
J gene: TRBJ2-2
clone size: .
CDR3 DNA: TGTGCCAGCAGCTCACAAGAGCTTCCGAACACCGGGGAGCTGTTTTTT
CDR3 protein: CASSSQELPNTGELFF

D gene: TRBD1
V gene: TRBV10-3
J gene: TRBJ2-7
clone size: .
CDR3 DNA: TGTGCCATCAGTGAGTCTCCGGGACAGGGGTCTGCCTACGAGCAGTACTTC
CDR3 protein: CAISESPGQGSAYEQYF

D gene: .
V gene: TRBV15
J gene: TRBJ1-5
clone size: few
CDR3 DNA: TGTGCCACCAGCGACAACCCACAGGGAGGTCAGCCCCAGCATTTT
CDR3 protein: CATSDNPQGGQPQHF

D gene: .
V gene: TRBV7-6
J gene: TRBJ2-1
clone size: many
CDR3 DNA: TGTGCCAGCAGCTTTCGCATGGATCAGTACAATGAGCAGTTCTTC
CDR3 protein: CASSFRMDQYNEQFF

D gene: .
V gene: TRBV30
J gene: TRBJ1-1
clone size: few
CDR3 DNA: TGTGCCTGGAGTTTTTGGCGAATCGACACTGAAGCTTTCTTT
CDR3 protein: CAWSFWRIDTEAFF

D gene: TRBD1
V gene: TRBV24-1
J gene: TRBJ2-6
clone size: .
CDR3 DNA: TGTGCCACCAGTGATCTACAGGGGAGCGGCTCTGGGGCCAACGTCCTGACTTTC
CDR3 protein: CATSDLQGSGSGANVLTF

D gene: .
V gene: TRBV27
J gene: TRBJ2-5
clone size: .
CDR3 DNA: TGTGCCAGCAGTCCACTTACCTCCGGGACCCAGTACTTC
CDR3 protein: CASSPLTSGTQYF

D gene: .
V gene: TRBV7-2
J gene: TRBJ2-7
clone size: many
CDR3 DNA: TGTGCCAGCAGCACACTAGGGAATCCCCACGAGCAGTACTTC
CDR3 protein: CASSTLGNPHEQYF

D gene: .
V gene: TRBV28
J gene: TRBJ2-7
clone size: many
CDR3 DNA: TGTGCCAGCAGTCCCTACCGGACGGGGTACGAGCAGTACTTC
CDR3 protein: CASSPYRTGYEQYF

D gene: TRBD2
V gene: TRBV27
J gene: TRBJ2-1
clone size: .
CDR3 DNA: TGTGCCAGCAGTATTCCGGGACTAGCGAACAATGAGCAGTTCTTC
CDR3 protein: CASSIPGLANNEQFF

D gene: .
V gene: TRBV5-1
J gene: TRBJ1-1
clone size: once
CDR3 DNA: TGCGCCAGCAGCTTGGACAGCGCAGGCACTGAAGCTTTCTTT
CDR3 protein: CASSLDSAGTEAFF

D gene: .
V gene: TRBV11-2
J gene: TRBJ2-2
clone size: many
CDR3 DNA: TGTGCCAGCAGCTTTTCTCGGACCCCAGCCACCGGGGAGCTGTTTTTT
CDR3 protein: CASSFSRTPATGELFF

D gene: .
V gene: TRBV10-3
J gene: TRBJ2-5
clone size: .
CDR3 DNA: TGTGCCGTCAGTGATGGGCGATTTAGCCAAGAGACCCAGTACTTC
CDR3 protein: CAVSDGRFSQETQYF

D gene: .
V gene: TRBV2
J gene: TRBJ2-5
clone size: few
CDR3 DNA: TGTGCCAGCATCTGGGGAGAGACCCAGTACTTC
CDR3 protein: CASIWGETQYF

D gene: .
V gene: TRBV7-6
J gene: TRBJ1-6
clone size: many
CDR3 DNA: TGTGCCAGCAGCGCAACCCTGGAGGGTTCCTATAATTCACCCCTCCACTTT
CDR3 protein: CASSATLEGSYNSPLHF

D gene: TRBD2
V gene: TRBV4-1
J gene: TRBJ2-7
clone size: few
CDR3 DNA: TGCGCCAGCAGCCGCCGCATTAGCGGGGGGGCAAACGAGCAGTACTTC
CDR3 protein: CASSRRISGGANEQYF

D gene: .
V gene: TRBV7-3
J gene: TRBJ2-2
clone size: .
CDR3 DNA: TGTGCCAGCAGCCTTACCGACGGGGAGCTGTTTTTT
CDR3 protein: CASSLTDGELFF

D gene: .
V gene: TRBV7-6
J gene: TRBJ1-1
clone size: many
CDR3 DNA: TGTGCCAGCAGCTTAGTTGGAGAACAGGGCGGGACTGAAGCTTTCTTT
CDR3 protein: CASSLVGEQGGTEAFF

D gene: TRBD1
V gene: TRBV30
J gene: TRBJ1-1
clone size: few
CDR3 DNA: TGTGCCTGGACCCCGACAGGGGACGACACTGAAGCTTTCTTT
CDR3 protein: CAWTPTGDDTEAFF

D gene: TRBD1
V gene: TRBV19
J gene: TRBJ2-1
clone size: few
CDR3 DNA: TGTGCCAGTAGTAGATCGGGACAGGGCTACAATGAGCAGTTCTTC
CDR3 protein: CASSRSGQGYNEQFF

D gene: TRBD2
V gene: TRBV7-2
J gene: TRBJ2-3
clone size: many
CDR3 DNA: TGTGCCAGCAGCCCACGGACTAGCGGGGGTACTCGCACAGATACGCAGTATTTT
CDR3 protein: CASSPRTSGGTRTDTQYF

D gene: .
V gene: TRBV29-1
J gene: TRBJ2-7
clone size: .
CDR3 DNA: TGCAGCGTTGAAGGCGGGGACCTCTACGAGCAGTACTTC
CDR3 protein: CSVEGGDLYEQYF

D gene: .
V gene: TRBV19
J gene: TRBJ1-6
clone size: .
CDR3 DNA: TGTGCCAGTAGTGCCGGGATACGGTCACCCCTCCACTTT
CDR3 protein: CASSAGIRSPLHF

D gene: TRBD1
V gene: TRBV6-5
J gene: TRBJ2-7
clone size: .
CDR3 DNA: TGTGCCAGCAGTTACTCGGGGGCTGACAGGGGCTCCTACGAGCAGTACTTC
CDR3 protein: CASSYSGADRGSYEQYF

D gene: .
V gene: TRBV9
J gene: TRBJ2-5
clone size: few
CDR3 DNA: TGTGCCAGCAGCGTAGCCGAGGGTCCGGAGACCCAGTACTTC
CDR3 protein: CASSVAEGPETQYF

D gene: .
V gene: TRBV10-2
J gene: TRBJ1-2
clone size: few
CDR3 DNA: TGCGCCAGCAGTGATACAGGTGTTGGCTACACCTTC
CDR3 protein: CASSDTGVGYTF